This TCR beta chain derives from a study of neurological immune-mediated disorders. There are 13 residues in the CDR3. The germline CDR1 and CDR2 sequences are LGHDT and YNNKEL (reference sequence). Trimming shortened V by 4 bases and J by 4 bases, and 10 bases separated the two germline ends. There are many counts of this clonotype. TCRdb re-analysed the 5' RACE reads in MiXCR, keeping a single row per CDR3 protein. Of around 69,000 distinct CDR3 sequences in the sample, around 9.6% were seen once. As to time point: longitudinal time-point 1 (baseline). The receptor was derived from a man younger than 45 in good health. The source material was PBMCs. The V and J genes are TRBV3-1 and TRBJ2-5; D gene unclear. The CDR3 DNA reads TGTGCCAGCAGCCCTACCGAAGGAGAGACCCAGTACTTC. This sequence encodes CASSPTEGETQYF.